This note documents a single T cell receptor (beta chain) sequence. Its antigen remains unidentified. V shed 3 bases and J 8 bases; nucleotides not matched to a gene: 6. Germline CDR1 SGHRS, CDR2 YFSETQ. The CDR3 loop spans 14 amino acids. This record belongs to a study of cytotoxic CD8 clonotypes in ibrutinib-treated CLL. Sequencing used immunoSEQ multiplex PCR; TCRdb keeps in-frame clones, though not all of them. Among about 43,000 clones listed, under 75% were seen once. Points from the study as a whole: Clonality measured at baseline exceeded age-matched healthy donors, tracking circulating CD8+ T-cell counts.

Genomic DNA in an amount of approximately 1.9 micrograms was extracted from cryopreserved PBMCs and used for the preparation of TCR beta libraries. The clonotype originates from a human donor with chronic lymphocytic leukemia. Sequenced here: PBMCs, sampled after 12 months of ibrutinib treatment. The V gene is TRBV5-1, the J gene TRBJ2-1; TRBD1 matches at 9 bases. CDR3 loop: CASSSDRGVDEQFF. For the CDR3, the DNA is TGCGCCAGCAGCTCGGACAGGGGCGTAGATGAGCAGTTCTTC. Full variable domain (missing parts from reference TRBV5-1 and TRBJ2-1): KAGVTQTPRYLIKTRGQQVTLSCSPISGHRSVSWYQQTPGQGLQFLFEYFSETQRNKGNFPGRFSGRQFSNSRSEMNVSTLELGDSALYLCASSSDRGVDEQFFGPGTRLTVL.